The 30 T cell receptor beta chains below come from one sample, sequenced in a study of blood T cells in healthy people across ages. A sample-barcoded 5' primer and a J-beta primer mix were used in a second PCR of roughly 7 to 11 cycles. One entry per CDR3 protein results from TCRdb running MiXCR on the 5' RACE reads. Among about 570,000 distinct CDR3 sequences listed, approximately 27% were seen once. Material: blood. These receptor sequences come from a woman in her 70s in good health.

This clonotype showed up just a few times. The V gene is TRBV7-2, the J gene TRBJ1-2; D is perhaps TRBD1 (5 bases). V was shortened by 1 base and J by 8 bases, with 17 bases between the two germline ends. Germline-derived CDR1 and CDR2 are SGHTA and FQGNSA. This CDR3 is 15 amino acids long. The CDR3 loop reads CASSLDGTFTRGYTF. For the CDR3, the DNA is TGTGCCAGCAGCTTAGATGGGACCTTCACTAGGGGCTACACCTTC.

This CDR3 is CSASSSGTQYF. The CDR3, as DNA: TGCAGTGCTAGCTCGAGCGGGACCCAGTACTTC. The chain recombines TRBV20-1 with TRBJ2-5; maybe TRBD2 (5 bases). The ends were cut back, 3 bases at V and 7 bases at J, with 9 bases in the middle. The germline V gene encodes CDR1 DFQATT and CDR2 SNEGSKA (reference sequence). The CDR3 is 11 residues long.

The V call is TRBV7-9, the J call TRBJ2-6; the D is unclear. The V end lost 6 bases, the J end lost 1 base, and 13 bases lay between the germline ends. Germline CDR1 is SEHNR and CDR2 is FQNEAQ (reference sequence). The CDR3 consists of 16 residues. The CDR3 loop reads CASSKNGPSGANVLTF. The CDR3 nucleotides read TGTGCCAGCAGTAAAAATGGACCATCTGGGGCCAACGTCCTGACTTTC. The variable domain in full, with the rest retrieved from reference TRBV7-9 and TRBJ2-6, is DTGVSQNPRHKITKRGQNVTFRCDPISEHNRLYWYRQTLGQGPEFLTYFQNEAQLEKSRLLSDRFSAERPKGSFSTLEIQRTEQGDSAMYLCASSKNGPSGANVLTFGAGSRLTVL.

In its sample, this clonotype was seen many times. This chain uses TRBV29-1 with TRBJ2-4, with a possible D match to TRBD1 (6 bases). CDR1 is SQVTM, CDR2 ANQGSEA, per germline. CDR3 length: 13 amino acids. V was shortened by 5 bases and J by 6 bases, with 14 bases between the two germline ends. CDR3 residues: CSVITGWRNIQYF. The CDR3 DNA reads TGCAGCGTTATAACAGGGTGGAGAAACATTCAGTACTTC.

The V and J genes are TRBV20-1 and TRBJ1-2; tentative D call: TRBD1 (5 bases). Trimming removed 6 bases at V and 6 bases at J, with 20 bases between. This CDR3 spans 14 amino acids. CDR1 is DFQATT, CDR2 SNEGSKA, per germline (reference sequence). CDR3 in amino acids: CSAQNDVGGDGYTF. The CDR3 DNA reads as TGCAGTGCCCAAAACGACGTTGGGGGGGATGGCTACACCTTC.

V and J are TRBV5-1 and TRBJ1-4, with 11 positions matching TRBD1. Per germline, CDR1 SGHRS and CDR2 YFSETQ. The CDR3 extends over 17 amino acids. V lost 0 bases, J lost 0 bases, and 1 base stayed unmatched. CDR3 sequence: CASSLEGQGATNEKLFF. The DNA of the CDR3 is TGCGCCAGCAGCTTGGAGGGACAGGGGGCAACTAATGAAAAACTGTTTTTT.

This sequence joins TRBV2 and TRBJ2-3, with 9 bases aligning to TRBD1. From germline, CDR1 is SNHLY and CDR2 FYNNEI. The CDR3 is 14 amino acids. V was clipped by 7 bases and J by 3 bases; unmatched bases: 5. CDR3 sequence: CASMGQGLTDTQYF. The CDR3 coding sequence is TGTGCCAGCATGGGACAGGGCTTGACAGATACGCAGTATTTT.

The chain uses TRBV4-1 and TRBJ1-5, with unresolved D. From germline, CDR1 is MGHRA and CDR2 YSYEKL. The V end lost 2 bases, the J end lost 3 bases, and 14 bases lay between the germline ends. The CDR3 runs to 16 residues. CDR3 loop: CASSQPKKGINQPQHF. CDR3 in DNA: TGCGCCAGCAGCCAACCGAAGAAAGGTATCAATCAGCCCCAGCATTTT.

The chain has TRBV6-2 or TRBV6-3 and TRBJ1-2; D perhaps matches TRBD1 (5 bases). Trimming took 1 base from V and 4 from J, leaving 10 bases between them. Germline V lookup: CDR1 MNHEY, CDR2 SVGEGT. The CDR3 has 14 residues. CDR3 nucleotides: TGTGCCAGCAGTTACTGGGACGGTCCCTATGGCTACACCTTC. It specifies CASSYWDGPYGYTF.

This clonotype appeared a few times. The V and J genes are TRBV12-3 or TRBV12-4 and TRBJ2-3; no firm D call. Between the trimmed V and J ends, which lost 8 bases and 0 bases, there was a span of 12 bases. The CDR3 is made up of 14 amino acids. The CDR3 coding sequence is TGTGCCAGCCGCAGACTGACTAGCACAGATACGCAGTATTTT. Its protein is CASRRLTSTDTQYF.

This clonotype has just a few counts. This rearrangement joins TRBV29-1 to TRBJ2-7; D may be TRBD1 (5 bases). V was shortened by 7 bases and J by 0 bases, with 13 bases between the two germline ends. Germline assignment: CDR1 SQVTM and CDR2 ANQGSEA. This CDR3 region has 13 residues. CDR3 nucleotides: TGCAGCGGCCGACGCGACAGCTCCTACGAGCAGTACTTC. Amino acid sequence: CSGRRDSSYEQYF.

This clonotype was observed a few times. V is TRBV19 and J is TRBJ2-2; 9 positions match TRBD2. The CDR3 spans 15 residues. Trimming cost V 3 bases and J 5 bases; bases outside gene matches: 4. Germline CDR1 is LNHDA and CDR2 is SQIVND (reference sequence). The CDR3 DNA reads as TGTGCCAGTAGTATGACGCTAGCGGGGACCGGGGAGCTGTTTTTT. This sequence encodes CASSMTLAGTGELFF.

This clonotype was recorded a few times. J is TRBJ2-1 and V is TRBV7-2; D is undetermined. V dropped 5 bases and J dropped 5 bases, with 22 bases sitting between them. This CDR3 is 17 amino acids long. Germline V gives CDR1 SGHTA, CDR2 FQGNSA. This CDR3 is CASSEYIKGDTNNEQFF. CDR3 in DNA: TGTGCCAGCAGCGAATATATTAAAGGAGATACGAACAATGAGCAGTTCTTC.

This clonotype was detected only a few times. J is TRBJ2-7 and V is TRBV29-1, with 8 bases matching TRBD2. CDR3 length equals 13 residues. Looked up from germline, CDR1 is SQVTM and CDR2 is ANQGSEA. The ends lost 4 bases at V and 9 bases at J; junction bases unmatched: 11. The CDR3 bases are TGCAGCGTTGGGGGACTAGTAGGGCGCGGGCAGTACTTC. As protein: CSVGGLVGRGQYF.

The chain is built from TRBV27 and TRBJ2-3; D tentatively reads TRBD1 or TRBD2 (6 bases each). This CDR3 contains 15 residues. Trimming took 0 bases from V and 6 from J, leaving 13 bases between them. CDR1 and CDR2 from the germline V gene are MNHEY and SMNVEV (reference sequence). The CDR3: CASSLSWGAGDTQYF. The DNA for the CDR3 is TGTGCCAGCAGTTTATCGTGGGGGGCAGGGGATACGCAGTATTTT.

Comments on this clonotype: A junction boundary mismatches the germline segment, possibly from a read error. This CDR3 is CATSDPYGTGKNEQLF. CDR3 coding DNA: TGTGCCACCAGTGACCCATACGGGACAGGGAAGAATGAGCAGCTCTTC. The chain couples TRBV24-1 to TRBJ2-1, with TRBD1 matching over 9 bases. CDR3 length equals 16 residues. Germline V lookup: CDR1 KGHDR, CDR2 SFDVKD.

J is TRBJ2-5 and V is TRBV9, with 8 bases lining up with TRBD2. The CDR3 loop spans 16 amino acids. Germline-derived CDR1 and CDR2 are SGDLS and YYNGEE. The J segment lost 4 bases and the V segment lost 2 bases, leaving 10 bases of the junction unmatched. The DNA of the CDR3 is TGTGCCAGCAGCGTTCATGGGCGGGGGGCCCGAGAGACCCAGTACTTC. This encodes CASSVHGRGARETQYF.

This clonotype was seen a handful of times. The chain links TRBV28 to TRBJ2-4; possibly TRBD1 for D (5 bases). This CDR3 has 15 amino acids. CDR1 and CDR2 (germline): MDHEN, SYDVKM. Trimming took 5 bases from V and 3 from J, leaving 14 bases between them. For the CDR3, the DNA is TGTGCCAGCAGTAGTGGGGCCCTACTCAAAAACATTCAGTACTTC. This sequence encodes CASSSGALLKNIQYF.

This clonotype was counted a few times. The chain joins TRBV6-5 to TRBJ2-1; no clear D. Trimming removed 6 bases from V and 6 bases from J, with 12 bases in between. CDR3 length: 13 residues. Germline V gene data show CDR1 as MNHEY and CDR2 as SVGAGI. CDR3 residues: CASRYNRGNEQFF. CDR3 DNA sequence: TGTGCCAGCAGGTACAACCGAGGCAATGAGCAGTTCTTC.

This sequence joins TRBV6-5 and TRBJ2-5, with 10 nucleotides matching TRBD2. V lost 8 bases and J lost 6; bases outside the gene matches: 9. Germline V gene lookup returns CDR1 MNHEY and CDR2 SVGAGI. This CDR3 spans 14 amino acids. CDR3 DNA: TGTGCCAGCGAGGGGCTAGCGGGGGAGAAGACCCAGTACTTC. Translated, it gives CASEGLAGEKTQYF.

This clonotype occurred a few times. The rearrangement links TRBV9 to TRBJ2-7; 7 bases agree with TRBD1. Germline V gene sequence: CDR1 SGDLS, CDR2 YYNGEE. The CDR3 runs 16 residues. The J segment lost 6 bases and the V segment lost 3 bases, leaving 15 bases of the junction unmatched. The CDR3 DNA is TGTGCCAGCAGCGCCCGGACAGGTTTTGGTACAAGCGAGCAGTACTTC. Encoded protein: CASSARTGFGTSEQYF. Together with reference TRBV9 and TRBJ2-7, the CDR3 gives the full variable domain: DSGVTQTPKHLITATGQRVTLRCSPRSGDLSVYWYQQSLDQGLQFLIQYYNGEERAKGNILERFSAQQFPDLHSELNLSSLELGDSALYFCASSARTGFGTSEQYFGPGTRLTVT.

Details on this clonotype: With a much larger clone just one base away, this may be a read error. J is TRBJ2-1 and V is TRBV10-3; D may be TRBD1 (5 bases). TRBJ2-7 explains the end of the DNA better; the J call may be wrong. The CDR3 runs 14 residues. Germline V gives CDR1 ENHRY, CDR2 SYGVKD. The CDR3 region has the DNA TGTGCCATCGGTGAGTCAGGGTCTGACTACGAGCAGTACTTC. Translation: CAIGESGSDYEQYF.

V usage is TRBV9 and J usage is TRBJ1-2, with no clear D. Germline lookup yields CDR1 SGDLS and CDR2 YYNGEE. This CDR3 has 13 amino acids. V was shortened by 6 bases and J by 1 base, with 10 bases between the two germline ends. The CDR3 sequence is CASTQAVNYGYTF. Here the CDR3 DNA reads TGTGCCAGCACGCAGGCAGTTAACTATGGCTACACCTTC. Full variable domain (missing parts from reference TRBV9 and TRBJ1-2): DSGVTQTPKHLITATGQRVTLRCSPRSGDLSVYWYQQSLDQGLQFLIQYYNGEERAKGNILERFSAQQFPDLHSELNLSSLELGDSALYFCASTQAVNYGYTFGSGTRLTVV.

This sequence joins TRBV6-6 and TRBJ2-3, with D unresolved. This CDR3 has 12 residues. Trimming stripped 5 bases from V and 2 bases from J, with 5 bases between. Germline lookup yields CDR1 MNHNY and CDR2 SVGAGI (reference sequence). The CDR3 sequence is CASSTTTDTQYF. CDR3 bases: TGTGCCAGCAGTACTACCACAGATACGCAGTATTTT.

In its sample, this clonotype was seen many times. The V call is TRBV27, the J call TRBJ1-1, with 8 bases fitting TRBD1. This CDR3 has 13 residues. Per the germline V gene, CDR1 is MNHEY and CDR2 is SMNVEV (reference sequence). J lost 11 bases, V lost 3 bases, and 8 bases had no gene match. The CDR3: CASSFGQGRNAFF. CDR3 sequence (DNA): TGTGCCAGCAGTTTCGGACAGGGTAGAAATGCTTTCTTT.

The chain has TRBV5-1 and TRBJ1-1, with D hard to call. CDR1 is SGHRS and CDR2 is YFSETQ in the germline V gene. This CDR3 spans 17 amino acids. V was cut by 6 bases and J by 5 bases, with 26 bases left in between. The CDR3 is CASTNGDHSEIGTEAFF. The CDR3 DNA is TGCGCCAGCACAAATGGGGATCACAGCGAAATAGGTACTGAAGCTTTCTTT.

The table lists this clonotype with a count of one. The V call is TRBV7-2, the J call TRBJ2-7, with 7 bases that match TRBD2. CDR3 length equals 14 residues. V dropped 10 bases and J dropped 0; count of bases not matched to a gene: 9. Per germline, CDR1 SGHTA and CDR2 FQGNSA. CDR3 amino acids: CATQRGPSSYEQYF. DNA for the CDR3: TGTGCCACCCAGCGGGGCCCTAGCTCCTACGAGCAGTACTTC.

V usage is TRBV7-9 and J usage is TRBJ2-2, with TRBD1 identical over 7 bases. The CDR3 has 15 residues. Germline V gene data show CDR1 as SEHNR and CDR2 as FQNEAQ (reference sequence). J was trimmed by 3 bases and V by 7 bases; bases with no gene match: 8. Written as DNA, the CDR3 is TGTGCCAGCACCCTTGTAACAGGGGACACCGGGGAGCTGTTTTTT. This sequence encodes CASTLVTGDTGELFF.

This clonotype was seen at least ten times. V and J are TRBV7-2 and TRBJ2-3; 7 nucleotides align to TRBD2. This CDR3 region has 14 residues. Looked up from germline, CDR1 is SGHTA and CDR2 is FQGNSA. The ends lost 6 bases at V and 1 base at J; junction bases unmatched: 4. The CDR3 here is CASSQRGGTDTQYF. The CDR3 region has the DNA TGTGCCAGCAGTCAGCGGGGAGGCACAGATACGCAGTATTTT.

The chain is built from TRBV20-1 and TRBJ2-5; maybe TRBD2 (6 bases). Judging by the DNA end, TRBJ2-7 fits better; the J call may be wrong. The CDR3 is 13 residues long. The germline V gene encodes CDR1 DFQATT and CDR2 SNEGSKA (reference sequence). CDR3 loop: CSARRGTTYEQYF. CDR3 coding DNA: TGCAGTGCTAGACGGGGGACGACCTACGAGCAGTACTTC.